Sequencing of this T cell receptor beta chain was carried out in a study of blood T cells in healthy people across ages. Study-level results: Estimates of diversity drawn from one million T cells were considered underestimates. Per million T cells, TCR beta diversity dropped about linearly as age rose. Naive T cell percentage showed a strong correlation with the diversity of TCR beta.

With a J-beta primer mix and a sample-barcoded 5' primer, a second PCR ran about 6 to 11 cycles. Each cDNA molecule received a tag from a template-switch adaptor that had 12 random nucleotides. TCRdb re-called the 5' RACE reads through MiXCR, storing one row per CDR3 protein. Here the sample spans 790,000 or so distinct CDR3 sequences, roughly 46% being singletons. The CDR3 length is 14 residues. V dropped 6 bases and J dropped 10; count of bases not matched to a gene: 9. There are a few counts of this clonotype. What it binds is unknown. The source is a man at least 80 years old in good health. Sequencing was carried out using blood. The chain links TRBV12-3 or TRBV12-4 to TRBJ1-6, with 7 bases that match TRBD1. The CDR3 loop is CASSQGGGGSPLHF. The CDR3, as DNA: TGTGCCAGCAGCCAAGGAGGGGGCGGATCACCCCTCCACTTT.